Listed below are T cell receptor beta chains from one sample, sequenced in a study of cytomegalovirus exposure and HLA in healthy donors. Method: immunoSEQ multiplex PCR; TCRdb's copy keeps in-frame clones and lacks some. This table has 150,000 to 200,000 clones, 55% to 70% appearing once. The sequenced sample consisted of PBMCs. The receptors come from a woman aged 40-49 years in good health and CMV-seropositive. Both conserved end residues are part of each CDR3. A D gene is named only where the DNA matches it firmly.

d_call j_call v_call cdr3_aa
TRBD2 TRBJ2-7 TRBV5-4 CASSLAGRASYEQYF
NA TRBJ1-2 TRBV2 CASSDRNYGYTF
TRBD2 TRBJ2-7 TRBV28 CASSLPPPGLIAPESYEQYF
NA TRBJ1-1 TRBV6-5 CASSYLGEGDTEAFF
NA TRBJ2-7 TRBV29-1 CSAVGQESSSYEQYF
TRBD2 TRBJ2-7 TRBV6-4 CASSDHPGLAGWSSSYEQYF
TRBD1 TRBJ1-2 TRBV9 CASSVGQVFEGYGYTF
NA TRBJ1-1 TRBV6-1 CAIDKQNTEAFF
TRBD2 TRBJ2-7 TRBV28 CASSLSAGGASYEQYF
TRBD1 TRBJ2-7 TRBV15 CATSGQGRREQYF
NA TRBJ2-1 TRBV6-5 CASSYGRGRNEQFF
TRBD1 TRBJ1-2 TRBV4-2 CASSQDQGTGVYGYTF
TRBD2 TRBJ2-1 TRBV7-9 CASSLVGLGVNNEQFF
NA TRBJ2-4 TRBV6-5 CASRDRQGKGDIQYF
TRBD1 TRBJ1-4 TRBV5-6 CASSRVGTDNEKLFF
TRBD2 TRBJ2-1 TRBV7-9 CASNSSGGDNEQFF
TRBD2 TRBJ2-4 TRBV11-2 CASSILSGEHQNIQYF
TRBD1 TRBJ1-4 TRBV19 CASTPRDSLEKLFF
NA TRBJ2-1 TRBV27 CASSLPPEAAYNEQFF
NA TRBJ1-5 TRBV2 CASRQTGQGNQPQHF
TRBD2 TRBJ2-1 TRBV4-3 CASSQVFTSDSYNEQFF
TRBD1 TRBJ2-1 TRBV4-3 CASSYRQGEYNEQFF
NA TRBJ2-1 TRBV9 CASSVGLVAESSYNEQFF
TRBD1 TRBJ1-4 TRBV5-5 CASTSGTGFEKLFF
NA TRBJ2-2 TRBV7-2 CASSLLANTGELFF
NA TRBJ1-5 TRBV5-6 CASSLTGSGNQPQHF
NA TRBJ1-2 TRBV6-6 CASSYSWGVGYTF